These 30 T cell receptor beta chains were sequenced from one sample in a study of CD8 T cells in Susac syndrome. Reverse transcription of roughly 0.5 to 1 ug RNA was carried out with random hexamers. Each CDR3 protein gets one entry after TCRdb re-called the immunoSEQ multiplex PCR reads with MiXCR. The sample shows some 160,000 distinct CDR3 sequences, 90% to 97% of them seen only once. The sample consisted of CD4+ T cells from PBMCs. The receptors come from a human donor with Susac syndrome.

CDR3 residues: CSQGLAGGYEQFF. In DNA form, the CDR3 reads TGCAGCCAGGGACTAGCGGGAGGTTATGAGCAGTTCTTC. The rearrangement links TRBV29-1 to TRBJ2-1; 15 bases fit TRBD2. V was pared by 8 bases and J by 8 bases, with 4 bases of the junction left unmatched. CDR1 is SQVTM, CDR2 ANQGSEA, per germline. The CDR3 contains 13 residues.

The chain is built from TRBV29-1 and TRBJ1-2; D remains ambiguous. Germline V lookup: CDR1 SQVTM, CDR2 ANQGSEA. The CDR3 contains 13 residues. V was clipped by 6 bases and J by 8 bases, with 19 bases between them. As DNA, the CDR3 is TGCAGCGTCTCTAGGCGGCAGTCTCCCGGCTACACCTTC. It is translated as CSVSRRQSPGYTF.

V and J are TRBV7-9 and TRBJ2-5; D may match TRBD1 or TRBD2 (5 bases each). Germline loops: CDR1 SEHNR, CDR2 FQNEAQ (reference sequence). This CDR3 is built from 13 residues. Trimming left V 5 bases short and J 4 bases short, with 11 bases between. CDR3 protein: CASSIGTGETQYF. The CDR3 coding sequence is TGTGCCAGCAGCATCGGGACCGGAGAGACCCAGTACTTC.

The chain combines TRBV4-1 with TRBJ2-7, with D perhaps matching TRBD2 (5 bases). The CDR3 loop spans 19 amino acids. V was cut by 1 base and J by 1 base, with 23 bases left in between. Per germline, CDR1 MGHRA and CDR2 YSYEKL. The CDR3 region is CASSQGAGLRALGSYEQYF. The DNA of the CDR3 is TGCGCCAGCAGCCAAGGTGCGGGCTTGAGGGCCCTCGGTTCCTACGAGCAGTACTTC.

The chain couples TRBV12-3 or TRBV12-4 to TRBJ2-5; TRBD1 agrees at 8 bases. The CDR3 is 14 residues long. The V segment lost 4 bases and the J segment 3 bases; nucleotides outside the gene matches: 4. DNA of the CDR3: TGTGCCAGCAGTTGGACAGGGCCTAAAGAGACCCAGTACTTC. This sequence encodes CASSWTGPKETQYF.

CDR3 region: CASSQQQGYEQYF. CDR3 sequence (DNA): TGCGCCAGCAGCCAACAACAGGGTTACGAGCAGTACTTC. The V call is TRBV4-1, the J call TRBJ2-7; maybe TRBD1 (6 bases). Germline CDR1 and CDR2: MGHRA and YSYEKL. This CDR3 is built from 13 residues. Trimming left V 2 bases short and J 4 bases short, with 9 bases between.

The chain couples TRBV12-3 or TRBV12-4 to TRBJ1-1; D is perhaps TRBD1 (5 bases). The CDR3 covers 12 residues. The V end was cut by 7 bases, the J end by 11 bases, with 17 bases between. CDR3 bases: TGTGCCAGCACCCGGGGACCAAAAGAGGCTTTCTTT. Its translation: CASTRGPKEAFF.

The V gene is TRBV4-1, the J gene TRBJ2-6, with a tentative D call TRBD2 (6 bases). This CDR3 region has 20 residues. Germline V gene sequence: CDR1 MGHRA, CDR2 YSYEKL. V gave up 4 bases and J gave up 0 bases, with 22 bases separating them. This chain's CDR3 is CASSPPISGTDYSGANVLTF. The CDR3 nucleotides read TGCGCCAGCAGCCCACCTATTTCCGGGACGGACTACTCTGGGGCCAACGTCCTGACTTTC.

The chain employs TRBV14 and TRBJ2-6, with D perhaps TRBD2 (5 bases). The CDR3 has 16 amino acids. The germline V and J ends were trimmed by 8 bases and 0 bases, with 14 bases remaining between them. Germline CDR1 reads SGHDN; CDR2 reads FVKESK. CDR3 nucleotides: TGTGCCAGCTCCCGAGGAGGTGGCTCTGGGGCCAACGTCCTGACTTTC. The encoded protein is CASSRGGGSGANVLTF.

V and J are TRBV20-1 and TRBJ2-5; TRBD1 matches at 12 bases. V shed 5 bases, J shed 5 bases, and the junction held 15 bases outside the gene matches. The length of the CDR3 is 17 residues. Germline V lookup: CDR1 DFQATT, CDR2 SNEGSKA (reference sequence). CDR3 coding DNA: TGCAGTGCTGGAGGCGGGGGGACAGGGGGCGCTGGGGAGACCCAGTACTTC. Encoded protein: CSAGGGGTGGAGETQYF.

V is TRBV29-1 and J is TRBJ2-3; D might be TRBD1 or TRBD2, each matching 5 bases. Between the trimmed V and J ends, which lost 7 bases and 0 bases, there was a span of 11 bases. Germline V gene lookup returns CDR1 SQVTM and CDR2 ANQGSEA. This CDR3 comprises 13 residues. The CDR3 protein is CSGRGVSTDTQYF. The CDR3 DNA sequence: TGCAGCGGGAGAGGGGTCAGCACAGATACGCAGTATTTT.

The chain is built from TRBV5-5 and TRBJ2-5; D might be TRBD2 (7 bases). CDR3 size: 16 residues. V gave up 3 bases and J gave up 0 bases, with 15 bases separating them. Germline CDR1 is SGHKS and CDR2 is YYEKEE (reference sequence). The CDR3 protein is CASSSFAGAYQETQYF. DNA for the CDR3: TGTGCCAGCAGCTCCTTTGCGGGGGCCTACCAAGAGACCCAGTACTTC.

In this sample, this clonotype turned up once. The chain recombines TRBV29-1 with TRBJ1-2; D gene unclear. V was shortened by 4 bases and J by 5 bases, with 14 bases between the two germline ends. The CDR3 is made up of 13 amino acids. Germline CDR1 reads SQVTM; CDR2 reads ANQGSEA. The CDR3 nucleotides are TGCAGCGTTGGTCAGCCTCTTTCTTATGGCTACACCTTC. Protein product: CSVGQPLSYGYTF. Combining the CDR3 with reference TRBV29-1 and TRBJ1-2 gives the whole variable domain SAVISQKPSRDICQRGTSLTIQCQVDSQVTMMFWYRQQPGQSLTLIATANQGSEATYESGFVIDKFPISRPNLTFSTLTVSNMSPEDSSIYLCSVGQPLSYGYTFGSGTRLTVV.

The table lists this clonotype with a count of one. Here the CDR3 DNA reads TGCAGTGCCTCTCGGGGAGAATCCTACAATGAGCAGTTCTTC. As protein: CSASRGESYNEQFF. The gene calls are TRBV20-1 and TRBJ2-1; D perhaps matches TRBD2 (5 bases). The CDR3 is 14 amino acids. Germline assignment: CDR1 DFQATT and CDR2 SNEGSKA (reference sequence). Trimming pared 6 bases from V and 1 base from J, leaving 13 bases between.

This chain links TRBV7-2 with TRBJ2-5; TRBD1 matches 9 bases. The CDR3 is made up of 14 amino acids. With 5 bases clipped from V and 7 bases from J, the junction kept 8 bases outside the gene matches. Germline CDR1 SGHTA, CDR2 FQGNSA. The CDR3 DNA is TGTGCCAGCAGCGGGGACAGGGTAACAGGGACCCAGTACTTC. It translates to CASSGDRVTGTQYF.

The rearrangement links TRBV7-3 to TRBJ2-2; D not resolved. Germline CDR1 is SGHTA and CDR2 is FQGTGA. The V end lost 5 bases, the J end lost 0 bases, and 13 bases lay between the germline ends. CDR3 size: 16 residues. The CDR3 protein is CASSPNGNANTGELFF. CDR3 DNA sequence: TGTGCCAGCAGCCCGAACGGCAACGCGAACACCGGGGAGCTGTTTTTT.

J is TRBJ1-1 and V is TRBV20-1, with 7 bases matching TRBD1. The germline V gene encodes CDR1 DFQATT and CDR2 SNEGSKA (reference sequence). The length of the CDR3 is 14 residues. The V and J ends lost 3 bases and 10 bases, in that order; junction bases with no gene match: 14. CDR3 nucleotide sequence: TGCAGTGCTAGTAACCGGGACAGCGCCCCGGCAGCTTTCTTT. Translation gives CSASNRDSAPAAFF.

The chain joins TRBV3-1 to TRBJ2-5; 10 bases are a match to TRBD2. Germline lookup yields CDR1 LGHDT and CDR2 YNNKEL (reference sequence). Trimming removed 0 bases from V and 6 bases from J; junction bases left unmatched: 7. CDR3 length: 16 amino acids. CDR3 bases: TGTGCCAGCAGCCAAGAGATAGCGGGGGGCCGGAAGACCCAGTACTTC. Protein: CASSQEIAGGRKTQYF.

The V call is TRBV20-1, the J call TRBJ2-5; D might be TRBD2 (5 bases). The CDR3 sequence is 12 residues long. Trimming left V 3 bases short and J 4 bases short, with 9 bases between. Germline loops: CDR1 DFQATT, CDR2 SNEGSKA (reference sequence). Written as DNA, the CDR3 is TGCAGTGCTAGGGAAGGACTAGAGACCCAGTACTTC. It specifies CSAREGLETQYF.

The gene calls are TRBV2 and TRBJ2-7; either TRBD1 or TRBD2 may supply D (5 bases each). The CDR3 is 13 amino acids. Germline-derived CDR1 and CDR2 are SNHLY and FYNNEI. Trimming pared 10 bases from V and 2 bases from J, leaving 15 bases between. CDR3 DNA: TGTGCCAACAGCCGGGACCAAACCTACGAGCAGTACTTC. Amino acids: CANSRDQTYEQYF.

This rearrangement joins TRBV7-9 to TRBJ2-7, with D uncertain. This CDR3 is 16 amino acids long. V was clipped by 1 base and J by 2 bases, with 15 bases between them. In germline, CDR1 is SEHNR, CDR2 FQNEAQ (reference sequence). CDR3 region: CASSLEFSARPYEQYF. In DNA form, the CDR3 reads TGTGCCAGCAGCTTAGAGTTTTCGGCCAGGCCCTACGAGCAGTACTTC.

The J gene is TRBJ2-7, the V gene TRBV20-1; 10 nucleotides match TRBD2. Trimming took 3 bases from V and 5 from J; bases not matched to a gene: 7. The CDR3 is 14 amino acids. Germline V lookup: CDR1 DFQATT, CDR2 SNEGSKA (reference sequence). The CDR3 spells CSARRALAGDEQYF. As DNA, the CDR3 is TGCAGTGCTAGGCGGGCGCTAGCGGGAGACGAGCAGTACTTC.

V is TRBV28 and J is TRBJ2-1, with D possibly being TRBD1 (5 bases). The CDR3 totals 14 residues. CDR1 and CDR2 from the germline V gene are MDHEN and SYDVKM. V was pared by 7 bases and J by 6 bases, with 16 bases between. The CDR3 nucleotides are TGTGCCAGCAACCAGGGTAGGAGATCCAATGAGCAGTTCTTC. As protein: CASNQGRRSNEQFF.

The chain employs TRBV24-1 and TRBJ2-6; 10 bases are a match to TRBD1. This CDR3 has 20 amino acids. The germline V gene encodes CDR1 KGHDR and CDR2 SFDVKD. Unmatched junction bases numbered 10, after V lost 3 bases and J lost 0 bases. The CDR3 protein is CATSDPRTGGRTSGANVLTF. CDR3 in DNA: TGTGCCACCAGTGATCCTCGGACAGGGGGACGTACCTCTGGGGCCAACGTCCTGACTTTC.

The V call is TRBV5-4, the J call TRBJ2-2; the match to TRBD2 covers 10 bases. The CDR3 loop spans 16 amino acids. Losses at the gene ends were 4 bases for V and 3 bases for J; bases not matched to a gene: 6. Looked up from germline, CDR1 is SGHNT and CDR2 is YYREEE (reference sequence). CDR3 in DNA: TGTGCCAGCAGCCCAAGGACTAGCGGATACACCGGGGAGCTGTTTTTT. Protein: CASSPRTSGYTGELFF.

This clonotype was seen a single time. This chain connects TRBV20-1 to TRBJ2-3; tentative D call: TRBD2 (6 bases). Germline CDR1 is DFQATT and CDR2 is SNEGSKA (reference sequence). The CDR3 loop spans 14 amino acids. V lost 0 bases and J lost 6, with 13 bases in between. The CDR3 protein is CSARDTARGDTQYF. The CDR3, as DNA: TGCAGTGCTAGAGATACGGCCCGGGGGGATACGCAGTATTTT.

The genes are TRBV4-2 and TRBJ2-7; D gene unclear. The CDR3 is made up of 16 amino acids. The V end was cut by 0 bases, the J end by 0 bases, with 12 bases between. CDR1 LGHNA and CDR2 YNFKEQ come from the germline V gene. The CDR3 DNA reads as TGTGCCAGCAGCCAAGATACAACGTCGAGCTCCTACGAGCAGTACTTC. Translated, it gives CASSQDTTSSSYEQYF.

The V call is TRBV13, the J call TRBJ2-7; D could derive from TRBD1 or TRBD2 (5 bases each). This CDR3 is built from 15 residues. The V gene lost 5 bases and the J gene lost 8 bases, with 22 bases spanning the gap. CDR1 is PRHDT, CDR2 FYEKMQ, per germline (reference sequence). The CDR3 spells CASSPRDGPAGKQYF. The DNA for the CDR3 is TGTGCCAGCAGCCCCCGGGACGGCCCGGCTGGCAAGCAGTACTTC. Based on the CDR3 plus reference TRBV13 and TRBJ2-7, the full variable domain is AAGVIQSPRHLIKEKRETATLKCYPIPRHDTVYWYQQGPGQDPQFLISFYEKMQSDKGSIPDRFSAQQFSDYHSELNMSSLELGDSALYFCASSPRDGPAGKQYFGPGTRLTVT.

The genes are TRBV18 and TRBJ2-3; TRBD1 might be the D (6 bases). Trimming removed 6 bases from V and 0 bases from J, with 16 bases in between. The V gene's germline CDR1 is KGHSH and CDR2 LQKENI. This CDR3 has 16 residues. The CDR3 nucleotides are TGTGCCAGCTCGAACCTGCAACAGGGAAGCACAGATACGCAGTATTTT. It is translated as CASSNLQQGSTDTQYF.

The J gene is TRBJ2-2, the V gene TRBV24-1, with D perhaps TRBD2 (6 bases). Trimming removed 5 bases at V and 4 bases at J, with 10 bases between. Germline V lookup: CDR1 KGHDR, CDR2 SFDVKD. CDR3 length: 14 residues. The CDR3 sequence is CATSGAGGTGELFF. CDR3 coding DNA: TGTGCCACCAGTGGAGCGGGCGGCACCGGGGAGCTGTTTTTT.